This TCR beta chain was sequenced in a study of shared clonotypes between healthy human individuals. Findings and caveats of the study: Clonotype sharing among donors, it was expected, would be affected by sequencing depth.

It was 80 million to 90 million PBMCs that unsorted samples used for genomic DNA. Deletions cut 6 bases from V and 2 bases from J, with 13 bases between. CDR1 is MDHEN, CDR2 SYDVKM, per germline. The CDR3 totals 15 residues. Here immunoSEQ multiplex PCR was the method, and the copy in TCRdb shows in-frame clones only, minus some. There are roughly 500,000 clones in the sample; around 80% occur only once, and about 12% lies in the top ten. Of note for this clone: What it binds is unknown.

The chain couples TRBV28 to TRBJ2-2, with D maybe TRBD1 (6 bases). Specimen: PBMCs. This TCR was recovered from a woman between 35 and 50 years old in good health. Some clones in this sample may be carry-over from other donors' samples. In DNA form, the CDR3 reads TGTGCCAGCAGGAGTCCGGGACAAAACACCGGGGAGCTGTTTTTT. Encoded protein: CASRSPGQNTGELFF.